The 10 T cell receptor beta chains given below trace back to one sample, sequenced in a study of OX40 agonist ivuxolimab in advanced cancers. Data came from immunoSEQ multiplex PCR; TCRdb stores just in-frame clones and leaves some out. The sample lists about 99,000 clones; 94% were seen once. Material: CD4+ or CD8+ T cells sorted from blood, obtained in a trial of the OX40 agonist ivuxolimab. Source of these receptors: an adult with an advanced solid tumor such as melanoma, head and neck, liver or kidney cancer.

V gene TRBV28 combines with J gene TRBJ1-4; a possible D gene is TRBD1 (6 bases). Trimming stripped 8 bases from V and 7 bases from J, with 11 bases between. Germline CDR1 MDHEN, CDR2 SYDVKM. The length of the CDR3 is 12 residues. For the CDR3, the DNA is TGTGCCAGCGGCCGGACAGTTGAAAAACTGTTTTTT. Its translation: CASGRTVEKLFF.

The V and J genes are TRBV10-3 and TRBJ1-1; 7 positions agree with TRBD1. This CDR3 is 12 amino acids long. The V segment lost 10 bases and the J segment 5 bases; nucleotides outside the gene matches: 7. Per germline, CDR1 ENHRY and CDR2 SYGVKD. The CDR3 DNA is TGTGCCACCCGACAGGGTTGGACTGAAGCTTTCTTT. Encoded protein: CATRQGWTEAFF.

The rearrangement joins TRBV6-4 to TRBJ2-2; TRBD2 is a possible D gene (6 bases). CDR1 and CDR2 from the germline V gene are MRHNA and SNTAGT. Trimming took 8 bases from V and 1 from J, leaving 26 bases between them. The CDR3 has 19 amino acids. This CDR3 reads CASSASGDFHVGNTGELFF. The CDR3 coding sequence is TGTGCCAGCTCTGCTTCGGGGGACTTCCATGTTGGGAACACCGGGGAGCTGTTTTTT.

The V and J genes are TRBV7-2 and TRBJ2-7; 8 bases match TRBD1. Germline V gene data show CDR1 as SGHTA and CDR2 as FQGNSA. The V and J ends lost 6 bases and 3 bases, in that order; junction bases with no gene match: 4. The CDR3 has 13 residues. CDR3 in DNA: TGTGCCAGCAGTCCCGGGACAGGCTACGAGCAGTACTTC. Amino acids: CASSPGTGYEQYF.

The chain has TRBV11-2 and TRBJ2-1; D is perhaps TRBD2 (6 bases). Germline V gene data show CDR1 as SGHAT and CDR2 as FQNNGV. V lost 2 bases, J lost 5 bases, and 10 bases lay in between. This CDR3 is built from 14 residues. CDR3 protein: CASSLRGIDNEQFF. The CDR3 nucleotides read TGTGCCAGCAGCTTACGGGGGATCGACAATGAGCAGTTCTTC.

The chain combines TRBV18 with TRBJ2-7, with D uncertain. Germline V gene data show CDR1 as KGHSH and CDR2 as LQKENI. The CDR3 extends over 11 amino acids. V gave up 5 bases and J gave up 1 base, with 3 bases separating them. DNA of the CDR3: TGTGCCAGCTCAGTTTCCTACGAGCAGTACTTC. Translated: CASSVSYEQYF.

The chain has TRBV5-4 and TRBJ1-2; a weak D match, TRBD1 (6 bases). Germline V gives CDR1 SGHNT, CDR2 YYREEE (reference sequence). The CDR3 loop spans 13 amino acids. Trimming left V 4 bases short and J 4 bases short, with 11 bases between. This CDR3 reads CASSPGGPYGYTF. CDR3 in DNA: TGTGCCAGCAGCCCCGGGGGCCCCTATGGCTACACCTTC.

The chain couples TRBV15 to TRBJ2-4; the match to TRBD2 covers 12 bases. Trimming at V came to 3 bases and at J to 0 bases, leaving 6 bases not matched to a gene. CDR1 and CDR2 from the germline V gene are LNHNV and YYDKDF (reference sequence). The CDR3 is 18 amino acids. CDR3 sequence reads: CATSRPLGLAGAKNIQYF. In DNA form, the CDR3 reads TGTGCCACCAGCAGGCCGCTGGGACTAGCGGGAGCCAAAAACATTCAGTACTTC.

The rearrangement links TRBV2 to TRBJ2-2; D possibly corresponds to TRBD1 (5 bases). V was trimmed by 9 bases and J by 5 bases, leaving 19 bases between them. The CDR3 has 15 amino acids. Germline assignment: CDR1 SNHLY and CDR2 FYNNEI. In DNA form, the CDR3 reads TGTGCCAGTGGAGAGCAGGGTCGGTTGACCGGGGAGCTGTTTTTT. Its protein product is CASGEQGRLTGELFF.

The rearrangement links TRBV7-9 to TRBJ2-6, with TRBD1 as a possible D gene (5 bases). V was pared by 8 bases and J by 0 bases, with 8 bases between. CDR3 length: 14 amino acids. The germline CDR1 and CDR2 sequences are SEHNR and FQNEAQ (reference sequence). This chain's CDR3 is CASLRDSGANVLTF. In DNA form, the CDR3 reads TGTGCCAGCCTCAGGGACTCTGGGGCCAACGTCCTGACTTTC.